The entry below gives a single TCR beta chain sequence along with its context. Clones were read by immunoSEQ multiplex PCR, and TCRdb kept only the in-frame ones, dropping some. This table holds 90,000 or so clones, about 85% found once. This sample was taken from a study of cytomegalovirus exposure and HLA in healthy donors. This CDR3 is 12 amino acids long. J was trimmed by 9 bases and V by 5 bases; bases with no gene match: 4. CDR1 is SGHTA, CDR2 FQGNSA, per germline. This rearrangement joins TRBV7-2 to TRBJ2-1, with 7 bases lining up with TRBD2. This receptor was taken from a man aged 18-30 years in good health and CMV-seropositive. Material: PBMCs. Written as DNA, the CDR3 is TGTGCCAGCAGCGGGAGGGCCAGTGAGCAGTTCTTC. The encoded protein is CASSGRASEQFF.